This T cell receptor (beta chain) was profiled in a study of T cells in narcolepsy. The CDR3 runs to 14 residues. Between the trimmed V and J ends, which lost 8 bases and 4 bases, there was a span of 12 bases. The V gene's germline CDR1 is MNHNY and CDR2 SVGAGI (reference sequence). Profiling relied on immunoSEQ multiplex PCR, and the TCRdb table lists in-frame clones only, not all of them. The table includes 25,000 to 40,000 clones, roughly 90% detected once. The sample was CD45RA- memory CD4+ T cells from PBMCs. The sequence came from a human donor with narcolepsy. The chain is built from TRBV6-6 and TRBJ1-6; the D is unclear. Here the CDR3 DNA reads TGTGCCAGCCTAATGAGAGAATATAATTCACCCCTCCACTTT. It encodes CASLMREYNSPLHF.